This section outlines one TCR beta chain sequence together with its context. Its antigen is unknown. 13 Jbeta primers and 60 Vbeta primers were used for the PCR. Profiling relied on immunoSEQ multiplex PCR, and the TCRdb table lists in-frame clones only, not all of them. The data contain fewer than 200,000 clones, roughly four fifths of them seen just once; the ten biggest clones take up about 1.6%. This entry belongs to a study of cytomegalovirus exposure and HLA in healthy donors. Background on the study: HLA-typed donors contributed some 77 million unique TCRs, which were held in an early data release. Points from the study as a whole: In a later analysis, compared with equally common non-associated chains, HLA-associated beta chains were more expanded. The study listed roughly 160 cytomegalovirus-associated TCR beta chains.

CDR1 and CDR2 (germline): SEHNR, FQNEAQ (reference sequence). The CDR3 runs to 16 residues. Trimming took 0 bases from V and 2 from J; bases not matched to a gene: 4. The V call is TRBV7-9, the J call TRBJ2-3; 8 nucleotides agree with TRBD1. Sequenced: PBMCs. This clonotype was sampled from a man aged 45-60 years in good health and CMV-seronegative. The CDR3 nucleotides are TGTGCCAGCAGCTTAGCACCGGGACAGGCCACAGATACGCAGTATTTT. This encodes CASSLAPGQATDTQYF.